A selection of T cell receptor beta chains follows, all from one sample in a study of cytomegalovirus exposure and HLA in healthy donors. Libraries were prepared by immunoSEQ multiplex PCR; TCRdb keeps only in-frame clonotypes and omits some of them. The sample holds over 100,000 clones, 60% to 80% seen once. The sample comprised PBMCs. The receptors here all came from a male donor in good health and CMV-seronegative. Each CDR3 is given with its conserved first and last residue. The D gene is left open where the match is weak. Size values are once, few and many counts, or a class for expanded clones, and some rows have none.

D gene: .; V gene: TRBV7-2; J gene: TRBJ2-5; clone size: .; CDR3 protein: CASRSQETQYF; CDR3 DNA: TGTGCCAGCAGGTCTCAAGAGACCCAGTACTTC
D gene: .; V gene: TRBV6-1; J gene: TRBJ2-1; clone size: .; CDR3 protein: CASPRRDEQFF; CDR3 DNA: TGTGCCAGCCCCCGCCGAGATGAGCAGTTCTTC
D gene: TRBD1; V gene: TRBV6-5; J gene: TRBJ1-1; clone size: .; CDR3 protein: CASSLGGRNTEAFF; CDR3 DNA: TGTGCCAGCAGCCTAGGGGGCAGGAACACTGAAGCTTTCTTT
D gene: .; V gene: TRBV7-9; J gene: TRBJ2-1; clone size: .; CDR3 protein: CASSPRTGSSYNEQFF; CDR3 DNA: TGTGCCAGCAGCCCGAGGACGGGGAGCTCCTACAATGAGCAGTTCTTC
D gene: TRBD2; V gene: TRBV4-2; J gene: TRBJ2-7; clone size: .; CDR3 protein: CASSQDPGTSGLGSSYEQYF; CDR3 DNA: TGTGCCAGCAGCCAAGATCCCGGGACTAGCGGACTAGGAAGCTCCTACGAGCAGTACTTC
D gene: .; V gene: TRBV23-1; J gene: TRBJ1-5; clone size: .; CDR3 protein: CASSRCGVGNQPQHF; CDR3 DNA: TGCGCCAGCAGTCGGTGCGGGGTGGGCAATCAGCCCCAGCATTTT
D gene: .; V gene: TRBV19; J gene: TRBJ1-2; clone size: .; CDR3 protein: CASKQQVDYGYTF; CDR3 DNA: TGTGCCAGTAAACAACAGGTCGACTATGGCTACACCTTC
D gene: TRBD2; V gene: TRBV2; J gene: TRBJ2-6; clone size: .; CDR3 protein: CASSEQGGAGANVLTF; CDR3 DNA: TGTGCCAGCAGTGAACAGGGAGGGGCCGGGGCCAACGTCCTGACTTTC
D gene: .; V gene: TRBV18; J gene: TRBJ2-7; clone size: .; CDR3 protein: CASSPVGLEEQYF; CDR3 DNA: TGTGCCAGCTCACCGGTGGGGCTGGAAGAGCAGTACTTC
D gene: .; V gene: TRBV28; J gene: TRBJ2-3; clone size: .; CDR3 protein: CASTSSTDTQYF; CDR3 DNA: TGTGCCAGCACCTCTAGTACAGATACGCAGTATTTT
D gene: .; V gene: TRBV21-1; J gene: TRBJ2-1; clone size: .; CDR3 protein: CASSKGRVFGGRGSRDEQFF; CDR3 DNA: TGTGCCAGCAGCAAAGGGCGTGTTTTTGGCGGGCGGGGGTCGAGGGATGAGCAGTTCTTC
D gene: .; V gene: TRBV28; J gene: TRBJ1-3; clone size: .; CDR3 protein: CASRRGGSYSGNTIYF; CDR3 DNA: TGTGCCAGCCGGAGGGGGGGGTCCTACTCTGGAAACACCATATATTTT
D gene: .; V gene: TRBV4-1; J gene: TRBJ1-5; clone size: few; CDR3 protein: CASSQRIGGDQPQHF; CDR3 DNA: TGCGCCAGCAGCCAACGGATAGGAGGGGATCAGCCCCAGCATTTT
D gene: TRBD1; V gene: TRBV23-1; J gene: TRBJ1-2; clone size: .; CDR3 protein: CASSQYFIRDREEGAGYTF; CDR3 DNA: TGCGCCAGCAGTCAATATTTCATCCGAGACAGGGAAGAGGGGGCTGGCTACACCTTC
D gene: TRBD2; V gene: TRBV19; J gene: TRBJ2-1; clone size: .; CDR3 protein: CASSYLGLADNEQFF; CDR3 DNA: TGTGCCAGTAGTTACTTGGGACTAGCGGACAATGAGCAGTTCTTC
D gene: TRBD2; V gene: TRBV5-4; J gene: TRBJ2-3; clone size: .; CDR3 protein: CASSRPAGGGGTDTQYF; CDR3 DNA: TGTGCCAGCAGCCGACCGGCGGGGGGCGGTGGAACAGATACGCAGTATTTT
D gene: TRBD2; V gene: TRBV27; J gene: TRBJ2-7; clone size: .; CDR3 protein: CASSSEKLAGIYEQYF; CDR3 DNA: TGTGCCAGTTCAAGTGAGAAACTAGCGGGGATCTACGAGCAGTACTTC
D gene: TRBD1; V gene: TRBV4-3; J gene: TRBJ2-7; clone size: .; CDR3 protein: CASSQGQGSEQYF; CDR3 DNA: TGCGCCAGCAGCCAAGGACAGGGTTCCGAGCAGTACTTC
D gene: .; V gene: TRBV6-6; J gene: TRBJ1-6; clone size: .; CDR3 protein: CASSDRSNSPLHF; CDR3 DNA: TGTGCCAGCAGTGACAGGTCGAATTCACCCCTCCACTTT
D gene: TRBD1; V gene: TRBV2; J gene: TRBJ1-2; clone size: .; CDR3 protein: CASSENRGTGYTF; CDR3 DNA: TGTGCCAGCAGTGAGAACAGGGGGACCGGCTACACCTTC
D gene: TRBD2; V gene: TRBV6-5; J gene: TRBJ2-2; clone size: .; CDR3 protein: CASSYGGGTGELFF; CDR3 DNA: TGTGCCAGCAGTTACGGGGGAGGGACCGGGGAGCTGTTTTTT
D gene: .; V gene: TRBV9; J gene: TRBJ2-7; clone size: .; CDR3 protein: CASSVAPIAPDEQYF; CDR3 DNA: TGTGCCAGCAGCGTAGCCCCGATAGCCCCAGACGAGCAGTACTTC
D gene: TRBD1; V gene: TRBV11-2; J gene: TRBJ2-1; clone size: .; CDR3 protein: CASSLAGGSSSYNEQFF; CDR3 DNA: TGTGCCAGCAGCCTAGCAGGGGGTTCGAGCTCCTACAATGAGCAGTTCTTC
D gene: TRBD2; V gene: TRBV9; J gene: TRBJ2-5; clone size: .; CDR3 protein: CASSELGLAGVGETQYF; CDR3 DNA: TGTGCCAGCAGCGAATTGGGACTAGCGGGAGTGGGAGAGACCCAGTACTTC
D gene: .; V gene: TRBV7-6; J gene: TRBJ1-5; clone size: once; CDR3 protein: CASSFNSNQPQHF; CDR3 DNA: TGTGCCAGCAGCTTCAATAGCAATCAGCCCCAGCATTTT
D gene: TRBD1; V gene: TRBV19; J gene: TRBJ2-1; clone size: .; CDR3 protein: CATREGTGNYNEQFF; CDR3 DNA: TGTGCCACCCGAGAAGGGACAGGGAACTACAATGAGCAGTTCTTC
D gene: TRBD1; V gene: TRBV7-6; J gene: TRBJ2-7; clone size: .; CDR3 protein: CASSLRAGTVPYEQYF; CDR3 DNA: TGTGCCAGCAGCTTAAGAGCTGGGACAGTCCCCTACGAGCAGTACTTC
D gene: TRBD1; V gene: TRBV15; J gene: TRBJ1-6; clone size: .; CDR3 protein: CATSRTRDSLSPLHF; CDR3 DNA: TGTGCCACCAGCAGGACCCGGGACAGCCTGTCACCCCTCCACTTT
D gene: .; V gene: TRBV11-2; J gene: TRBJ1-5; clone size: once; CDR3 protein: CASSPGTDSNQPQHF; CDR3 DNA: TGTGCCAGCAGCCCGGGAACGGATAGCAATCAGCCCCAGCATTTT
D gene: .; V gene: TRBV4-3; J gene: TRBJ2-3; clone size: once; CDR3 protein: CASSQEDRNTDTQYF; CDR3 DNA: TGCGCCAGCAGCCAAGAGGACAGAAACACAGATACGCAGTATTTT
D gene: .; V gene: TRBV9; J gene: TRBJ2-3; clone size: .; CDR3 protein: CASSVAQGSTDTQYF; CDR3 DNA: TGTGCCAGCAGCGTAGCACAGGGATCCACAGATACGCAGTATTTT
D gene: TRBD2; V gene: TRBV7-2; J gene: TRBJ2-4; clone size: .; CDR3 protein: CASSRLIAGAPYHF; CDR3 DNA: TGTGCCAGCAGCCGTCTGATAGCGGGGGCCCCCTACCACTTC
D gene: .; V gene: TRBV28; J gene: TRBJ1-1; clone size: .; CDR3 protein: CASSLQPGGISAEAFF; CDR3 DNA: TGTGCCAGCAGCTTACAACCGGGGGGAATATCGGCTGAAGCTTTCTTT
D gene: TRBD2; V gene: TRBV7-6; J gene: TRBJ2-7; clone size: .; CDR3 protein: CASSLSGSGSKYEQYF; CDR3 DNA: TGTGCCAGCAGCTTAAGTGGTAGCGGGAGTAAGTACGAGCAGTACTTC
D gene: .; V gene: TRBV28; J gene: TRBJ2-1; clone size: .; CDR3 protein: CASSPGLGPSYNEQFF; CDR3 DNA: TGTGCCAGCAGTCCAGGGCTGGGGCCCTCCTACAATGAGCAGTTCTTC
D gene: .; V gene: TRBV7-2; J gene: TRBJ2-2; clone size: .; CDR3 protein: CASSLFSWFETGELFF; CDR3 DNA: TGTGCCAGCAGCTTATTTAGTTGGTTTGAGACCGGGGAGCTGTTTTTT
D gene: TRBD1; V gene: TRBV2; J gene: TRBJ2-1; clone size: .; CDR3 protein: CASTDRGNEQFF; CDR3 DNA: TGTGCCAGCACTGACAGGGGCAATGAGCAGTTCTTC
D gene: .; V gene: TRBV2; J gene: TRBJ2-2; clone size: few; CDR3 protein: CASSEGTDAYTGELFF; CDR3 DNA: TGTGCCAGCAGTGAAGGGACAGACGCATACACCGGGGAGCTGTTTTTT
D gene: TRBD1; V gene: TRBV19; J gene: TRBJ1-5; clone size: .; CDR3 protein: CASSIGQGPNQPQHF; CDR3 DNA: TGTGCCAGTAGTATTGGACAGGGTCCCAATCAGCCCCAGCATTTT
D gene: TRBD2; V gene: TRBV2; J gene: TRBJ2-7; clone size: few; CDR3 protein: CASSLGSGRAAEQYF; CDR3 DNA: TGTGCCAGCAGTCTTGGTAGCGGGAGGGCGGCCGAGCAGTACTTC
D gene: .; V gene: TRBV5-6; J gene: TRBJ1-1; clone size: .; CDR3 protein: CASSLAFGQKAFF; CDR3 DNA: TGTGCCAGCAGCTTGGCCTTCGGACAGAAGGCTTTCTTT